This T cell receptor (beta chain) came from a study of blood T cell repertoires in COVID-19. Original handling: Estimation of nucleated cell counts was performed using reference gene primer amplification. Generated by immunoSEQ multiplex PCR, the TCRdb table keeps only in-frame clones and is missing some. V and J calls and clone size come straight from that table; D and trimming were deduced from the DNA. This table holds 250,000 to 300,000 clones, approximately 89% found once. Germline V gives CDR1 SEHNR, CDR2 FQNEAQ (reference sequence). The CDR3 is 14 amino acids. V trimming: 3 bases; J trimming: 2 bases; junction bases outside the gene matches: 3.

The chain has TRBV7-9 and TRBJ1-2, with 7 bases lining up with TRBD1. Sequenced sample: peripheral blood. The clonotype comes from a woman aged 55-70 years with acute or convalescent COVID-19. CDR3 residues: CASSLGQSNYGYTF. DNA for the CDR3: TGTGCCAGCAGCTTGGGACAGAGCAACTATGGCTACACCTTC.